These 5 T cell receptor beta chains were all obtained from the same sample, sequenced in a study of radiotherapy plus CTLA-4 blockade in lung cancer. Sequencing used immunoSEQ multiplex PCR; TCRdb keeps in-frame clones, though not all of them. The sample consists of approximately 37,000 clones, about 77% of them appearing once. The sequencing here drew on peripheral blood, taken from a patient treated with radiotherapy plus ipilimumab. Receptors were obtained from a human donor with non-small cell lung cancer who had stable disease on radiotherapy plus ipilimumab.

The V call is TRBV9, the J call TRBJ1-6; D is uncertain. The germline gives CDR1 SGDLS, CDR2 YYNGEE. This CDR3 is 15 amino acids long. Trimming cost V 5 bases and J 9 bases, with 18 bases left between them. For the CDR3, the DNA is TGTGCCAGCAGTCCCGACTCAAGAGGAGGTTCACCCCTCCACTTT. Its translation: CASSPDSRGGSPLHF.

The rearrangement joins TRBV7-8 to TRBJ1-2, with 8 bases identical to TRBD1. Germline CDR1 and CDR2: SGHVS and FQNEAQ. The V and J ends lost 5 bases and 1 base, in that order; junction bases with no gene match: 6. CDR3 length equals 15 residues. The CDR3 region is CASSRQGALNYGYTF. CDR3 coding DNA: TGTGCCAGCAGCAGGCAGGGGGCCCTTAACTATGGCTACACCTTC.

J is TRBJ2-7 and V is TRBV7-9, with D possibly TRBD2 on 5 matching bases. CDR1 SEHNR and CDR2 FQNEAQ come from the germline V gene (reference sequence). V was cut by 5 bases and J by 3 bases, with 11 bases left in between. The CDR3 contains 13 residues. CDR3 amino acids: CASSDREFYEQYF. In DNA form, the CDR3 reads TGTGCCAGCAGCGACCGGGAATTCTACGAGCAGTACTTC.

V and J are TRBV12-5 and TRBJ2-1, with TRBD2 identical over 10 bases. The CDR3 covers 20 residues. Trimming cost V 0 bases and J 0 bases; bases outside gene matches: 11. Looked up from germline, CDR1 is LGHNT and CDR2 is FRNRAP. CDR3 in DNA: TGTGCTAGTGGTTTGGTACAGGGGCTAGCGGGGGAAGGCTCCTACAATGAGCAGTTCTTC. This codes for CASGLVQGLAGEGSYNEQFF. Combining the CDR3 with reference TRBV12-5 and TRBJ2-1 gives the whole variable domain DARVTQTPRHKVTEMGQEVTMRCQPILGHNTVFWYRQTMMQGLELLAYFRNRAPLDDSGMPKDRFSAEMPDATLATLKIQPSEPRDSAVYFCASGLVQGLAGEGSYNEQFFGPGTRLTVL.

This clone was counted between two and nine times. The chain employs TRBV9 and TRBJ2-1; TRBD2 might be the D (7 bases). V was clipped by 4 bases and J by 7 bases, with 12 bases between them. The CDR3 extends over 13 amino acids. Germline values: CDR1 SGDLS, CDR2 YYNGEE. The CDR3 DNA reads as TGTGCCAGCAGCTATGGGGGGGCGAATGAGCAGTTCTTC. Translating it yields CASSYGGANEQFF.